This T cell receptor beta chain derives from a study of identical twins. Germline CDR1 and CDR2: MDHEN and SYDVKM. This CDR3 comprises 16 residues. J lost 3 bases, V lost 3 bases, and 9 bases had no gene match. Each CDR3 protein is one row after TCRdb ran MiXCR on the 5' RACE reads. The sample records 570,000 or so distinct CDR3 sequences, just under 10% being singletons. This sample also appeared in a second study, on yellow fever vaccine responses in identical twins.

The material sequenced was PBMCs. The sequence derives from a woman under 30 in good health. This chain connects TRBV28 to TRBJ2-3; TRBD1 matches at 7 bases. The CDR3 region has the DNA TGTGCCAGCAGTTTCAGACAGGGAAGTAGTACAGATACGCAGTATTTT. Amino acids: CASSFRQGSSTDTQYF.